A selection of T cell receptor beta chains follows, all from one sample in a study of T cells after yellow fever vaccination. MiXCR, applied by TCRdb to the 5' RACE reads, yields one record per CDR3 protein. The sample yields about 130,000 distinct CDR3 sequences, 6.6% seen once. This specimen consisted of CD4+ T cells sorted from PBMCs, obtained 10 days after the yellow fever booster vaccination. Receptors were obtained from a young man who received the YFV17D yellow fever vaccine. Both conserved end residues are trimmed from each CDR3.

J | V | CDR3
TRBJ2-1 | TRBV20-1 | SASHRDRGVGNEQF
TRBJ2-3 | TRBV4-3 | ASSQEGTSGRTDTQY
TRBJ2-7 | TRBV6-5 | ASSPGAGPPYEQY
TRBJ2-1 | TRBV7-6 | ASSTRPTSLNEQF
TRBJ2-6 | TRBV5-3 | ASFSGAHSGANVLT
TRBJ2-7 | TRBV19 | ASRPVGGGYEQY
TRBJ2-3 | TRBV4-3 | ASSQARDRRTDTQY
TRBJ2-1 | TRBV20-1 | SAPGLAGGDEQF
TRBJ2-2 | TRBV3-1 | ASGWTSGSNTGELF
TRBJ1-1 | TRBV20-1 | SARHGLYTEAF
TRBJ1-2 | TRBV5-5 | ASQRTFTEGGYGYT
TRBJ2-7 | TRBV7-6 | ASSLTNQGIYEQY
TRBJ1-5 | TRBV7-8 | ASSLAGESNQPQH
TRBJ1-1 | TRBV30 | AWTPSRRTEAF
TRBJ2-3 | TRBV2 | ASSWTEDTQY
TRBJ2-1 | TRBV29-1 | SVTRGERSVYNEQF
TRBJ2-5 | TRBV11-2 | ASSSKETQY
TRBJ2-1 | TRBV10-3 | AISESRDEQF